The source of this T cell receptor (beta chain) is a study of tumor-infiltrating lymphocytes in primary liver carcinoma. Blood RNA originated from unsorted whole blood, with germline DNA additionally extracted. With V trimmed by 4 bases and J by 6 bases, 16 bases remained unmatched. This CDR3 contains 18 residues. Germline CDR1 and CDR2: SGHDN and FVKESK. TCR beta cDNA came from about 500 ng total RNA, primed with a constant-region primer. Slightly modified ARM-PCR served as the procedure for the TCR beta libraries. These libraries came from three rounds of nested multiplex PCR. A C-beta reverse primer and TRBV1-TRBV30 forward primers served in each of the first two PCR rounds, at 9 to 10 cycles apiece. TCRdb analysed the multiplex PCR reads with MiXCR anew, one entry per CDR3 protein. The sample consists of more than 150,000 distinct CDR3 sequences, about 60% of them appearing once.

The sequencing input was peripheral blood. The sequence derives from a middle-aged man with primary liver carcinoma and hepatitis B virus infection. The chain links TRBV14 to TRBJ2-1; 9 nucleotides line up with TRBD2. This chain's CDR3 is CASSPSGGAGGISNEQFF. The CDR3 DNA follows: TGTGCCAGCAGCCCATCCGGCGGCGCGGGAGGGATAAGCAATGAGCAGTTCTTC.